The clone carrying this T cell receptor (beta chain) was seen at least ten times. Its antigen is still unknown. TCRdb reanalysed the 5' RACE reads using MiXCR and keeps one entry per CDR3 protein. Seen here are about 210,000 distinct CDR3 sequences, 2.5% to 3.5% observed once, and the top ten hold 2.5% to 3.5%. This entry comes from a study of T cells after yellow fever vaccination. Whole-study context: Preparation of fractions with low cell numbers was performed using SMART-Seq v4 Ultra Low Input.

Study conclusions and caveats: There was a possibility that FACS-sorted repertoires contained abundant clonotypes contaminating from the bulk population.

This CDR3 contains 16 residues. CDR1 is KGHSH, CDR2 LQKENI, per germline. After removal of 2 bases from V and 4 bases from J, the junction contained 5 bases not matched to a gene. Sample: CD4+ T cells sorted from PBMCs, taken 10 days after the yellow fever booster vaccination. The V gene is TRBV18, the J gene TRBJ2-2; 9 bases are a match to TRBD1. The receptor comes from a man aged 18 to 30 who received the YFV17D yellow fever vaccine. This CDR3 is CASSPSGTGITGELFF. In DNA form, the CDR3 reads TGTGCCAGCTCACCATCCGGGACAGGGATCACCGGGGAGCTGTTTTTT.